The text below deals with one T cell receptor beta chain. Antigen specificity is unknown. The assay was immunoSEQ multiplex PCR, and TCRdb's table has in-frame clones only and misses some. The data hold about 23,000 clones, with 71% observed a single time. This sample is part of a study of radiotherapy plus CTLA-4 blockade in lung cancer. Turning to the study itself: Patients showed objective responses in under 20% of cases, and disease control was achieved by 30% to 35%. Study findings and constraints: Blood-borne expansion of tumor-derived TCR clones followed radiotherapy plus ipilimumab. Early clone dynamics of blood T cells, plus interferon-beta, reportedly predicted response best.

Germline CDR1 and CDR2: SGHKS and YYEKEE (reference sequence). This CDR3 has 14 residues. V lost 0 bases and J lost 9; bases outside the gene matches: 8. The sample in question was peripheral blood, obtained from a patient treated with radiotherapy plus ipilimumab. The chain carries TRBV5-5 and TRBJ1-1, with 7 positions matching TRBD1. The sequence was collected from a human donor with non-small cell lung cancer whose response to radiotherapy plus ipilimumab could not be evaluated. CDR3 sequence: CASSLGVKGQQAFF. CDR3 sequence (DNA): TGTGCCAGCAGCTTGGGGGTAAAGGGACAGCAAGCTTTCTTT. Full variable domain (missing parts from reference TRBV5-5 and TRBJ1-1): DAGVTQSPTHLIKTRGQQVTLRCSPISGHKSVSWYQQVLGQGPQFIFQYYEKEERGRGNFPDRFSARQFPNYSSELNVNALLLGDSALYLCASSLGVKGQQAFFGQGTRLTVV.